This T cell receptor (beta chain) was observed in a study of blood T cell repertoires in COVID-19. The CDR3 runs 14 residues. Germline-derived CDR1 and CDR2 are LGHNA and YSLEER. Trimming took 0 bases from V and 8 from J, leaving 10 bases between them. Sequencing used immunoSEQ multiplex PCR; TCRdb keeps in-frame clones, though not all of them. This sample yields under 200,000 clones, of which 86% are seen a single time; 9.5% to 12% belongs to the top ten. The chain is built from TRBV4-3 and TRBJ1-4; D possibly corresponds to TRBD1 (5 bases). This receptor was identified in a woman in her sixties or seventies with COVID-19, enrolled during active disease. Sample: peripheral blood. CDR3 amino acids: CASSQDRVREKLFF. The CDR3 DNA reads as TGCGCCAGCAGCCAAGACAGGGTTAGAGAAAAACTGTTTTTT.